This T cell receptor (beta chain) appears in the sequencing data of a study of shared clonotypes between healthy human individuals. Points from the study as a whole: Four donors held about 4.5% of naive CD4 clonotypes in common.

This CDR3 comprises 16 residues. Trimming removed 1 base from V and 5 bases from J; junction bases left unmatched: 6. CDR1 MNHNS and CDR2 SASEGT come from the germline V gene. Selected positively for CCR7 and CD45RO-negative, naive CD8 cells excluded terminally differentiated effector memory CD45RA+ cells. Donors were healthy HIV-negative adults without recently reported acute infections or vaccinations. About this clone itself: Its antigen is unknown.

Splitting of each subset's genomic DNA was done evenly across several immunoSEQ plates. TCRdb keeps only in-frame clones here, not all; method: immunoSEQ multiplex PCR. The sample records 800,000 to 950,000 clones, about 97% being singletons. The chain is built from TRBV6-1 and TRBJ1-4, with 8 bases fitting TRBD1. The sequence was obtained from a man aged 25-45 years in good health. Sample: naive CD8+ T cells sorted from blood. The CDR3 DNA is TGTGCCAGCAGTGAAGTCTGGACAGGGCTGAATGAAAAACTGTTTTTT. This gives the protein CASSEVWTGLNEKLFF.